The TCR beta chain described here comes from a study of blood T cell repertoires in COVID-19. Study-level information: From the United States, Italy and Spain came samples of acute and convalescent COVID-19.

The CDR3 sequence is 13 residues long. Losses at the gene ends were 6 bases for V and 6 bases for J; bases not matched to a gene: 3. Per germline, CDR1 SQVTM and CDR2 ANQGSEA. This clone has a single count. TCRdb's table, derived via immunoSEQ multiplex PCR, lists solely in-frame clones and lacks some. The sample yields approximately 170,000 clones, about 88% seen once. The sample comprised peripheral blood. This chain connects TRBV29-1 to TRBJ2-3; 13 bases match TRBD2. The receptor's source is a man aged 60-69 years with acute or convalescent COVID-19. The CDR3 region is CSVGLAGVDTQYF. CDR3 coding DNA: TGCAGCGTAGGACTAGCGGGAGTTGATACGCAGTATTTT.